This T cell receptor beta chain is drawn from a study of technical replicates of blood from several donors. The method was immunoSEQ multiplex PCR; TCRdb's version includes in-frame clones alone and lacks a portion of them. The sample records 60,000 to 65,000 clones, 86% being singletons. Sequencing was performed on PBMCs. The receptor was derived from a human donor in good health. Some clones in this sample may be carry-over from other donors' samples.

The CDR3 DNA is TGTGCCTTGCGGACAGGTGGTGGGAATTCACCCCTCCACTTT. It encodes CALRTGGGNSPLHF. The chain combines TRBV30 with TRBJ1-6, with 7 bases aligning to TRBD1. The junction had 10 bases not matched to a gene; V was cut back by 7 bases and J by 7 bases. This CDR3 comprises 14 residues. CDR1 is GTSNPN, CDR2 SVGIG, per germline (reference sequence).